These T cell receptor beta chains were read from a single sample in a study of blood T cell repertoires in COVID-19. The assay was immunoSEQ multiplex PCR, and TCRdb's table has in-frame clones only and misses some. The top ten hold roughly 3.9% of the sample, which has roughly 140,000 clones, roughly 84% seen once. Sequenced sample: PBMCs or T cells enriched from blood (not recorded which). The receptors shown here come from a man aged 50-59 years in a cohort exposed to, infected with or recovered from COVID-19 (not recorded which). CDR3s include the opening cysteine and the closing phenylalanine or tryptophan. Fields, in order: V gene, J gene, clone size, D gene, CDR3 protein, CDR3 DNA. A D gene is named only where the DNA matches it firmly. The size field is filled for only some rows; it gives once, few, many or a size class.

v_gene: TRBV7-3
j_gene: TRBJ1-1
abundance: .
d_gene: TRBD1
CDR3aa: CASSFTVTGTEAFF
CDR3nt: TGTGCCAGCAGCTTTACAGTGACAGGGACGGAAGCTTTCTTT

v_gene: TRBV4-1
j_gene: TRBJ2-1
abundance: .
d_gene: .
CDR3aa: CASSQVRGEQFF
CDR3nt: TGCGCCAGCAGCCAAGTAAGGGGGGAGCAGTTCTTC

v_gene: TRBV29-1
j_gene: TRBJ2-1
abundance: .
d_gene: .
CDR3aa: CSVLGQSTYNEQFF
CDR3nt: TGCAGCGTTCTTGGACAGTCGACCTACAATGAGCAGTTCTTC

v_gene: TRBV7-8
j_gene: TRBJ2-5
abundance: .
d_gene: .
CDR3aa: CASSPPDGRAQYF
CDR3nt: TGTGCCAGCAGCCCGCCCGACGGCCGGGCCCAGTACTTC

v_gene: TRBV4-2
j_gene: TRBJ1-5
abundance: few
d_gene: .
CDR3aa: CASSQDGTGQPQHF
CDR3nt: TGTGCCAGCAGCCAAGATGGTACAGGTCAGCCCCAGCATTTT

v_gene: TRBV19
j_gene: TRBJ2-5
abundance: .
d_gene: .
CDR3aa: CASSAHQQGKETQYF
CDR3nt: TGTGCCAGTAGTGCCCACCAACAGGGAAAAGAGACCCAGTACTTC

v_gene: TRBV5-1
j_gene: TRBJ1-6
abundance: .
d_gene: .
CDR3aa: CASSLDSSVSPLHF
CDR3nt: TGCGCCAGCAGCTTGGACAGTAGTGTTTCACCCCTCCACTTT

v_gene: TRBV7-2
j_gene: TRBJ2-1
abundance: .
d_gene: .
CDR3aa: CASSLGPGYRYNEQFF
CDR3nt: TGTGCCAGCAGCTTAGGCCCAGGGTACCGATACAATGAGCAGTTCTTC

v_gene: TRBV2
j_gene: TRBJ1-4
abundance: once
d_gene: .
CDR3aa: CASSEDRINEKLFF
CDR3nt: TGTGCCAGCAGTGAAGACAGGATTAATGAAAAACTGTTTTTT

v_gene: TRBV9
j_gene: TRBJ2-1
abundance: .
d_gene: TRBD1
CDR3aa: CASSPRDRGLSRSYNEQFF
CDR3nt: TGTGCCAGCAGCCCCCGGGACAGGGGTTTAAGCCGCTCCTACAATGAGCAGTTCTTC

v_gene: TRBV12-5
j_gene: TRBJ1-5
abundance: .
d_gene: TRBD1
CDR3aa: CASGLKVRTGGYSNQPQHF
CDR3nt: TGTGCTAGTGGTTTGAAGGTGAGGACAGGGGGCTATAGCAATCAGCCCCAGCATTTT

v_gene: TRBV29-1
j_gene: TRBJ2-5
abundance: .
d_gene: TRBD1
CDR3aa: CSGTGGEETQYF
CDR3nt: TGCAGCGGGACAGGGGGCGAGGAGACCCAGTACTTC

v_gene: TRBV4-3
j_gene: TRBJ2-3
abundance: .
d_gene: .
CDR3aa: CASSQAGTSTDTQYF
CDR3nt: TGCGCCAGCAGCCAAGCTGGGACTAGCACAGATACGCAGTATTTT

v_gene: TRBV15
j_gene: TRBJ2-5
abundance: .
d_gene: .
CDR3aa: CATSWGRKETQYF
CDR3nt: TGTGCCACCAGCTGGGGCCGGAAAGAGACCCAGTACTTC

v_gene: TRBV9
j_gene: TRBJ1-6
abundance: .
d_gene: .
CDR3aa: CASSVTSGSPLHF
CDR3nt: TGTGCCAGCAGCGTAACGTCCGGGTCACCCCTCCACTTT

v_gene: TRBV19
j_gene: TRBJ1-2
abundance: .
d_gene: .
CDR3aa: CASSIGPTGSYGYTF
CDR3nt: TGTGCCAGTAGTATAGGTCCCACAGGGAGCTATGGCTACACCTTC

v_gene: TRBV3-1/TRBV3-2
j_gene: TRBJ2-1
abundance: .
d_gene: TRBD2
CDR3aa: CASSQDFGGVSYNEQFF
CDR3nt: TGTGCCAGCAGCCAAGATTTTGGGGGGGTTTCCTACAATGAGCAGTTCTTC

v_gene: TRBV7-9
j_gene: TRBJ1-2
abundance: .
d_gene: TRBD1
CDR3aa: CASSLAGNRGYGYTF
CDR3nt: TGTGCCAGCAGCTTAGCGGGGAACAGGGGTTATGGCTACACCTTC

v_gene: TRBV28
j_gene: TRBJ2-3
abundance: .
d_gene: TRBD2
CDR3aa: CASSLDGGADTQYF
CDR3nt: TGTGCCAGCAGTTTAGACGGGGGGGCAGATACGCAGTATTTT

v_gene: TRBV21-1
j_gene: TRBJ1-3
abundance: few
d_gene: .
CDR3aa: CASSKRGRSSGNTIYF
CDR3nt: TGTGCCAGCAGCAAAAGGGGCAGGAGCTCTGGAAACACCATATATTTT

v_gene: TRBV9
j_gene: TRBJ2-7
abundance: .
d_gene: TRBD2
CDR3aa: CASSVGGGSIYEQYF
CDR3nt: TGTGCCAGCAGCGTAGGCGGGGGGAGTATCTACGAGCAGTACTTC

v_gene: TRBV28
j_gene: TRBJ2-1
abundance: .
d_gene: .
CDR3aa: CASSLRGMNEQFF
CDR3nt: TGTGCCAGCAGTTTACGGGGTATGAATGAGCAGTTCTTC

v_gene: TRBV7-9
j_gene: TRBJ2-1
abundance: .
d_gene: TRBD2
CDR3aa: CASSLAGGVYNEQFF
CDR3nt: TGTGCCAGCAGCCTAGCGGGAGGGGTCTACAATGAGCAGTTCTTC

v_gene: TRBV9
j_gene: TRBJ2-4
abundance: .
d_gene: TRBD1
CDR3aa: CASSAWDRKNIQYF
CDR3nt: TGTGCCAGCAGCGCGTGGGACAGGAAAAACATTCAGTACTTC

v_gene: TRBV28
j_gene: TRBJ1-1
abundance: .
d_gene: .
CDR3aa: CASSLRGGRRLGNTEAFF
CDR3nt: TGTGCCAGCAGTTTACGGGGTGGCAGGCGCCTTGGGAACACTGAAGCTTTCTTT

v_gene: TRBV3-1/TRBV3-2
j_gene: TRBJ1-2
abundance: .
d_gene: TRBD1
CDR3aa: CASSERDRVRHGYTF
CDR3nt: TGTGCCAGCAGCGAAAGGGACAGGGTAAGGCATGGCTACACCTTC

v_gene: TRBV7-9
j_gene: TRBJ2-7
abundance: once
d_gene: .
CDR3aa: CASSLEPLYEQYF
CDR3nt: TGTGCCAGCAGCTTAGAGCCCCTTTACGAGCAGTACTTC